This T cell receptor (beta chain) was captured in a study of CD8+CD57+ T cells in acquired aplastic anemia. Study overall: Sorted CD4+ and CD8+ cells gave a mean 3.2 ug DNA, range about 0.2 to 27.4 ug. About 10 million reads were obtained on average for healthy donor CD4+ cells. Study results and caveats: Patients had roughly 30 CD8+ CDR3 sequences in common with controls (the shared set). CD8+ Simpson's diversity showed no significant patient-control difference.

TCR beta VDJ and CDR3 profiles were obtained from a genomic DNA template. Using its own MiXCR run on the reads, TCRdb lists one record per CDR3 protein. The top ten clones hold around 32% of a sample with some 210,000 distinct CDR3 sequences, roughly 57% of them seen once. Remarks on this clonotype: The antigen remains undetermined.

CDR1 is DFQATT, CDR2 SNEGSKA, per germline (reference sequence). The ends were cut back, 6 bases at V and 0 bases at J, with 7 bases in the middle. This CDR3 contains 12 residues. This clonotype originated in a human donor in good health. The sequencing input was sorted CD4+, CD8+, or CD8+CD57+ T cells (not recorded which) from PBMCs. V is TRBV20-1 and J is TRBJ2-3; D ambiguous. The CDR3 bases are TGCAGTGCCCCGGACAGCACAGATACGCAGTATTTT. Translation gives CSAPDSTDTQYF.